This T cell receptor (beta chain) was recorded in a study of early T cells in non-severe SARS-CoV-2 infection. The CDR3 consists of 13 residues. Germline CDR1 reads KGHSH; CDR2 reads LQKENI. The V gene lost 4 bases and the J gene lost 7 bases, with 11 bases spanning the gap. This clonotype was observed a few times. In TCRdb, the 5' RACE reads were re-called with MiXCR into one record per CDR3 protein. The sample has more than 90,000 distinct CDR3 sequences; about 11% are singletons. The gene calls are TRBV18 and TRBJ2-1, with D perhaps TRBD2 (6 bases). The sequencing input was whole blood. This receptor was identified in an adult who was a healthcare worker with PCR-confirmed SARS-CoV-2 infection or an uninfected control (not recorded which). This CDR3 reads CASSLLSGNEQFF. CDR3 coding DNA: TGTGCCAGCTCACTGCTGAGCGGGAATGAGCAGTTCTTC.